The 6 T cell receptor beta chains presented below share a single source sample, sequenced in a study of vaccination and CD4 T cells after COVID-19. Specified treatment: approximately 9-day PBMC culture with coronavirus spike peptide pools or control peptides (ViraFEST assay). Scientists ran DNA taken from cultured CD4+ T cells through the Oncomine TCR Beta short-read assay for sequencing. TCRdb ran MiXCR on the PCR reads and lists one entry per CDR3 protein. The sample has almost 20,000 distinct CDR3 sequences; less than 55% are singletons. These receptors' antigens are unknown. The sample taken for sequencing was CD4+ T cells from blood, cultured in vitro. The receptors originated from a human donor who had recovered from COVID-19.

V usage is TRBV6-5 and J usage is TRBJ1-2; D is unresolved. The CDR3 has 14 residues. Trimming cost V 2 bases and J 1 base, with 8 bases left between them. CDR1 and CDR2 (germline): MNHEY, SVGAGI. CDR3 DNA sequence: TGTGCCAGCAGTTACGGGATTGGTAACTATGGCTACACCTTC. It yields the protein CASSYGIGNYGYTF.

This clonotype was seen a handful of times. V is TRBV14 and J is TRBJ1-2; possibly TRBD1 for D (5 bases). V was cut by 4 bases and J by 0 bases, with 12 bases left in between. CDR3 length: 15 amino acids. CDR1 and CDR2 (germline): SGHDN, FVKESK. Here the CDR3 DNA reads TGTGCCAGCAGCCCCGCGGGACTAGCTAACTATGGCTACACCTTC. Its translation: CASSPAGLANYGYTF.

CDR3 protein: CASSFSGREETQYF. The CDR3 region has the DNA TGTGCCAGCAGCTTTAGCGGGAGGGAAGAGACCCAGTACTTC. This chain uses TRBV11-2 with TRBJ2-5, with 11 bases identical to TRBD2. This CDR3 is built from 14 residues. Looked up from germline, CDR1 is SGHAT and CDR2 is FQNNGV. Trimming cost V 3 bases and J 3 bases; bases outside gene matches: 0. The full variable domain, rest sourced from reference TRBV11-2 and TRBJ2-5, is EAGVAQSPRYKIIEKRQSVAFWCNPISGHATLYWYQQILGQGPKLLIQFQNNGVVDDSQLPKDRFSAERLKGVDSTLKIQPAKLEDSAVYLCASSFSGREETQYFGPGTRLLVL.

This clonotype has just a few counts. CDR3 amino acids: CASTWDFQETQYF. CDR3 sequence (DNA): TGTGCCAGCACCTGGGACTTTCAAGAGACCCAGTACTTC. The rearrangement links TRBV6-2 or TRBV6-3 to TRBJ2-5, with D possibly matching TRBD2 (6 bases). The length of the CDR3 is 13 residues. In germline, CDR1 is MNHEY, CDR2 SVGEGT. The V end lost 7 bases, the J end lost 2 bases, and 11 bases lay between the germline ends.

J is TRBJ2-5 and V is TRBV15, with 12 bases identical to TRBD1. The germline V gene has CDR1 LNHNV and CDR2 YYDKDF (reference sequence). J gave up 5 bases and V 0 bases, and 10 bases lay outside the gene matches. This CDR3 contains 18 residues. The chain's CDR3 is CATSRDTGQGARSETQYF. As DNA, the CDR3 is TGTGCCACCAGCAGAGACACGGGACAGGGGGCCCGATCGGAGACCCAGTACTTC.

The chain couples TRBV20-1 to TRBJ2-7; D is possibly TRBD2 (6 bases). Germline V gene lookup returns CDR1 DFQATT and CDR2 SNEGSKA (reference sequence). The V end was cut by 2 bases, the J end by 3 bases, with 14 bases between. There are 14 residues in the CDR3. In DNA, the CDR3 is TGCAGTGCTAGACAGGGAGGAGGAGTCTACGAGCAGTACTTC. It yields the protein CSARQGGGVYEQYF.